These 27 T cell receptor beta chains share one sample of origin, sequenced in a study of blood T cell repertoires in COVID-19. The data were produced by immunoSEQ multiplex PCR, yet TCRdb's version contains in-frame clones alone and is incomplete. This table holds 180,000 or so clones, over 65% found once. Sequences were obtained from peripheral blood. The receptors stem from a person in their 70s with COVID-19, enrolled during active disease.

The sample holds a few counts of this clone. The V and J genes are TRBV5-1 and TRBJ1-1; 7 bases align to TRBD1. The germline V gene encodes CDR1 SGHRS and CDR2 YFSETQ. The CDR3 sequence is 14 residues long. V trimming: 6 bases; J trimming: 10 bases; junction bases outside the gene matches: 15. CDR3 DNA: TGCGCCAGCAACCTAAATACAGGGGCCAGAGCAGCTTTCTTT. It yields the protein CASNLNTGARAAFF.

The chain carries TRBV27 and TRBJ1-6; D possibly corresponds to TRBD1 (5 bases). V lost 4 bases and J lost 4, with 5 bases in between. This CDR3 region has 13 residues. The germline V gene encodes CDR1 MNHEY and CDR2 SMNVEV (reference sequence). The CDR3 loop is CASSSGYNSPLHF. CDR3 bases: TGTGCCAGCAGTTCAGGGTATAATTCACCCCTCCACTTT.

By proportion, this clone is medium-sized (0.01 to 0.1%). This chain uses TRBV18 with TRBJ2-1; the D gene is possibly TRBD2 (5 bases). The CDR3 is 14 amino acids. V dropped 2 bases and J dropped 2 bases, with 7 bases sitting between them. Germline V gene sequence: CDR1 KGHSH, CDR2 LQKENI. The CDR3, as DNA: TGTGCCAGCTCACCATTGGAGGCCTACAATGAGCAGTTCTTC. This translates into CASSPLEAYNEQFF.

The CDR3 protein is CASKGTGSFDEQFF. The CDR3, as DNA: TGTGCCAGTAAGGGGACAGGGTCTTTTGATGAGCAGTTCTTC. The V call is TRBV19, the J call TRBJ2-1, with 9 positions matching TRBD1. CDR1 and CDR2 from the germline V gene are LNHDA and SQIVND (reference sequence). J lost 8 bases, V lost 7 bases, and 9 bases had no gene match. The CDR3 sequence is 14 residues long.

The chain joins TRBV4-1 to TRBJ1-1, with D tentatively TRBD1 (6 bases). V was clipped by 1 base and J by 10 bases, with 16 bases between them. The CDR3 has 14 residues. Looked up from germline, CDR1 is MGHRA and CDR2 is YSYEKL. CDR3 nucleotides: TGCGCCAGCAGCCAAGTAGGGCAGGTCAGGGGAGCTTTCTTT. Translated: CASSQVGQVRGAFF.

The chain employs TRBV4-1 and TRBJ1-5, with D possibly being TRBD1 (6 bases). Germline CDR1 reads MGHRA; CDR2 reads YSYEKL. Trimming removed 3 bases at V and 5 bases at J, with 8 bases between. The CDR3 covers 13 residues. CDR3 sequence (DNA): TGCGCCAGCAGCCAGTGGACAGATCAGCCCCAGCATTTT. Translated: CASSQWTDQPQHF.

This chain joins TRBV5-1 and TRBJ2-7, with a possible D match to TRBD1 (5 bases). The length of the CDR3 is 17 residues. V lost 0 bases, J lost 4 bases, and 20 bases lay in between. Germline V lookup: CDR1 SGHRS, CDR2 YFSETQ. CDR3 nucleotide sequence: TGCGCCAGCAGCTTGGCCACAGGCTCGACCTCCTTTTACGAGCAGTACTTC. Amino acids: CASSLATGSTSFYEQYF.

This CDR3 reads CASSLAGGRGAFF. The CDR3 DNA sequence: TGTGCCAGCAGTTTAGCTGGTGGAAGAGGAGCTTTCTTT. J is TRBJ1-1 and V is TRBV12-3 or TRBV12-4; D remains ambiguous. CDR3 length: 13 amino acids. The V and J ends lost 0 bases and 10 bases respectively, with 12 bases between them.

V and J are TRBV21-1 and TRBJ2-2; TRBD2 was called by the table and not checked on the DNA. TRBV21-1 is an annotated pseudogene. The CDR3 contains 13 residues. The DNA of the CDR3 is TGTGCCAGCATCCAAAAGGAGACCGGGGAGCTGTTTTTT. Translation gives CASIQKETGELFF.

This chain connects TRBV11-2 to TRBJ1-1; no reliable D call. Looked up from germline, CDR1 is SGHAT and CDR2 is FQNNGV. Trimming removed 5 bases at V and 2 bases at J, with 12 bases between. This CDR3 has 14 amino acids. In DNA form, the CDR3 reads TGTGCCAGCAGCCCGACGGCGGGAAACACTGAAGCTTTCTTT. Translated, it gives CASSPTAGNTEAFF.

In nucleotides, the CDR3 is TGTGCCAGCAGTTATGTCGTGCGGGAGAGGACCTACAATGAGCAGTTCTTC. This encodes CASSYVVRERTYNEQFF. The chain links TRBV6-2 or TRBV6-3 to TRBJ2-1; 7 nucleotides match TRBD2. The trim removed 3 bases at V and 2 bases at J, leaving 10 bases unmatched. This CDR3 region has 17 residues. From germline, CDR1 is MNHEY and CDR2 SVGEGT.

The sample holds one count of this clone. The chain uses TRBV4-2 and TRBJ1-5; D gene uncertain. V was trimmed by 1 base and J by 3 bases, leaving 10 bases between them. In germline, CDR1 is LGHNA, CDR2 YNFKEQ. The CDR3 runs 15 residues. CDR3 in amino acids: CASSQGSGDNQPQHF. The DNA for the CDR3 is TGTGCCAGCAGCCAAGGTAGCGGGGACAATCAGCCCCAGCATTTT.

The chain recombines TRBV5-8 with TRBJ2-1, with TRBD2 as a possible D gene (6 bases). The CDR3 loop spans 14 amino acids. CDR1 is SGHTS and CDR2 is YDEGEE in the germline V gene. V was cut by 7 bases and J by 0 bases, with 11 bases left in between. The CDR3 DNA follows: TGTGCCAGCCGGAGGGAAATCTCCTACAATGAGCAGTTCTTC. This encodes CASRREISYNEQFF.

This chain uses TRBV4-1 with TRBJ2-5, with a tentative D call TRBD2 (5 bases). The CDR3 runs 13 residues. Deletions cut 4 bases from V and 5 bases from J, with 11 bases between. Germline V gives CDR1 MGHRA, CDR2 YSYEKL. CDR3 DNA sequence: TGCGCCAGCAGCCGAAAGGACTGGGAGACCCAGTACTTC. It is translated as CASSRKDWETQYF.

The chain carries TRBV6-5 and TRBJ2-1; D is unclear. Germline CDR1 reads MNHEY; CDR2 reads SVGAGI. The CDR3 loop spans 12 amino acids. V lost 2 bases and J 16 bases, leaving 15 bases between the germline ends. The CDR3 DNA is TGTGCCAGCAGTTACAGTCCTACCCACTTATTCTTC. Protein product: CASSYSPTHLFF.

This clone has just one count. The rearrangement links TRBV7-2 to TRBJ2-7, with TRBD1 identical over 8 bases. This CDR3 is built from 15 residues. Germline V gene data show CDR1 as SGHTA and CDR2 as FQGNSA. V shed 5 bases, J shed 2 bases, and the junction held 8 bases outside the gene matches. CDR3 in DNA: TGTGCCAGCAGCGCCCGACAGGGGTTCACCTACGAGCAGTACTTC. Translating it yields CASSARQGFTYEQYF. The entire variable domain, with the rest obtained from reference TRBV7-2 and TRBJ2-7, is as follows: GAGVSQSPSNKVTEKGKDVELRCDPISGHTALYWYRQSLGQGLEFLIYFQGNSAPDKSGLPSDRFSAERTGGSVSTLTIQRTQQEDSAVYLCASSARQGFTYEQYFGPGTRLTVT.

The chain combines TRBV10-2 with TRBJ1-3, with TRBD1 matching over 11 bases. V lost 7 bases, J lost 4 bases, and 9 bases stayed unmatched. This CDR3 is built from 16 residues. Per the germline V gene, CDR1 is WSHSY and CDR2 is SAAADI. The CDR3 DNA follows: TGCGCCAGCATGAAGGACAGGGGGCGAGGGGGAAACACCATATATTTT. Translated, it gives CASMKDRGRGGNTIYF.

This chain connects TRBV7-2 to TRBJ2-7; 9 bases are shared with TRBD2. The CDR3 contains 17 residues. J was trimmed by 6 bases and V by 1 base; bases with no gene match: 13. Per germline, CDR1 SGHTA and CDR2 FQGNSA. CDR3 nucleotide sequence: TGTGCCAGCAGCTTAGTCGCAATTAGCGGGAGAGTGACCGAGCAGTACTTC. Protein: CASSLVAISGRVTEQYF.

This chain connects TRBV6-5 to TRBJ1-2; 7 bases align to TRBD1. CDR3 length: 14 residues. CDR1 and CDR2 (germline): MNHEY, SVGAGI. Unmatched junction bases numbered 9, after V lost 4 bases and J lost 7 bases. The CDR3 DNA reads TGTGCCAGCAGTTGGGACAGCGAAAGGGCTGGCTACACCTTC. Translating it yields CASSWDSERAGYTF.

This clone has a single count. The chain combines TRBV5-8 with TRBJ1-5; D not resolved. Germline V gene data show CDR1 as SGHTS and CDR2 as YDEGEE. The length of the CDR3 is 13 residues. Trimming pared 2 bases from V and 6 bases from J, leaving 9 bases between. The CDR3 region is CASSFGVRQPQHF. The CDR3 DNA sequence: TGTGCCAGCAGCTTCGGGGTGCGTCAGCCCCAGCATTTT.

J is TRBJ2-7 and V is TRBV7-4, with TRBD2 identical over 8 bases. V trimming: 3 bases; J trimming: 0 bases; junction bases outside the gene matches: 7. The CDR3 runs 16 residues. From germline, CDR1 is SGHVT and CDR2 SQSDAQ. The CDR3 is CASSFVAGRSSYEQYF. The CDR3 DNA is TGTGCCAGCAGCTTTGTAGCGGGGAGAAGCTCCTACGAGCAGTACTTC.

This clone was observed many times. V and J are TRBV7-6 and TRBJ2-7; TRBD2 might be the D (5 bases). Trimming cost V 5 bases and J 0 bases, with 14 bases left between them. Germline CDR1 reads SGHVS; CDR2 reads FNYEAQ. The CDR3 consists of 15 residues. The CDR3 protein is CASSTRASSSYEQYF. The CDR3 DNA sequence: TGTGCCAGCAGCACGCGGGCCTCGAGCTCCTACGAGCAGTACTTC. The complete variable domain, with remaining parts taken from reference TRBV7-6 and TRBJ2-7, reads GAGVSQSPRYKVTKRGQDVALRCDPISGHVSLYWYRQALGQGPEFLTYFNYEAQQDKSGLPNDRFSAERPEGSISTLTIQRTEQRDSAMYRCASSTRASSSYEQYFGPGTRLTVT.

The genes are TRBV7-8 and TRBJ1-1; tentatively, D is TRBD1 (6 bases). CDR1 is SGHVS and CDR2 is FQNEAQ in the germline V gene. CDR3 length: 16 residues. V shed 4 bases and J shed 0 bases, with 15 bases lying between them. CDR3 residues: CASSSGRTVMNTEAFF. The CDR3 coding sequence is TGTGCCAGCAGCTCCGGTCGGACAGTGATGAACACTGAAGCTTTCTTT. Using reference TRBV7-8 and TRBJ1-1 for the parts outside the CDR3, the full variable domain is GAGVSQSPRYKVAKRGQDVALRCDPISGHVSLFWYQQALGQGPEFLTYFQNEAQLDKSGLPSDRFFAERPEGSVSTLKIQRTQQEDSAVYLCASSSGRTVMNTEAFFGQGTRLTVV.

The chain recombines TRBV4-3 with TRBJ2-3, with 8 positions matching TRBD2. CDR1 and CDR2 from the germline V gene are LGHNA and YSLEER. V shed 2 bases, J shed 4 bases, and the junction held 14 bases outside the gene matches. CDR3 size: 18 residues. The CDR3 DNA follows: TGCGCCAGCAGCCAACCTCCCGGGGGGGGGTTAGGGGCAGATACGCAGTATTTT. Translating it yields CASSQPPGGGLGADTQYF.

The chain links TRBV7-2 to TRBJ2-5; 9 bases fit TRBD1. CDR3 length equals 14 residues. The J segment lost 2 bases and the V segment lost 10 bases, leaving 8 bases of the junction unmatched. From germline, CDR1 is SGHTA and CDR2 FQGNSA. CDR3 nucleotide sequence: TGTGCCACGTCCTACAGGGGGCGACAAGAGACCCAGTACTTC. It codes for CATSYRGRQETQYF.

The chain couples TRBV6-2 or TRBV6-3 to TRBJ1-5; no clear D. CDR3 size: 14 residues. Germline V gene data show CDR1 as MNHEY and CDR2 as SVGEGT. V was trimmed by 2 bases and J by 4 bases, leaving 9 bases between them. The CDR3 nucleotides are TGTGCCAGCAGTTACGTCCGGGAAAATCAGCCCCAGCATTTT. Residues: CASSYVRENQPQHF.

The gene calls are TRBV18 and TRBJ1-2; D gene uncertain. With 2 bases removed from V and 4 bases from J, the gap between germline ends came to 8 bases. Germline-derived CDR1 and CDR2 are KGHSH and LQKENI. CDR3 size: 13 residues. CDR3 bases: TGTGCCAGCTCACCAGTCAGAATCTATGGCTACACCTTC. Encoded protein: CASSPVRIYGYTF.